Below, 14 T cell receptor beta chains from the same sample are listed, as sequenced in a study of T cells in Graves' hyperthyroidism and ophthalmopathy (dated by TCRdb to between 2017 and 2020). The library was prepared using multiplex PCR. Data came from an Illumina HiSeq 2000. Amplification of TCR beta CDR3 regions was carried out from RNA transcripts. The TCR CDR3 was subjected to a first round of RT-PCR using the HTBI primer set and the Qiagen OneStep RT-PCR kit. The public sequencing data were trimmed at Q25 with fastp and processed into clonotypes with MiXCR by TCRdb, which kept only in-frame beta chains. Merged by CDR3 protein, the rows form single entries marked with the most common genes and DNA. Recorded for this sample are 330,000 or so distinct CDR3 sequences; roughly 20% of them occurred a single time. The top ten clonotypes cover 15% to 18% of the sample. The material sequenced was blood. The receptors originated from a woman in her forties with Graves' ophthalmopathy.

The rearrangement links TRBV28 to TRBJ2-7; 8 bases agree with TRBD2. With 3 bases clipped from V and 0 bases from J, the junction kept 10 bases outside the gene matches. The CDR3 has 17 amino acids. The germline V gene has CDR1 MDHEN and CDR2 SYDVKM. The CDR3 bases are TGTGCCAGCAGTTTCCAGCTTAGCGGGGTAAGCTCCTACGAGCAGTACTTC. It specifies CASSFQLSGVSSYEQYF.

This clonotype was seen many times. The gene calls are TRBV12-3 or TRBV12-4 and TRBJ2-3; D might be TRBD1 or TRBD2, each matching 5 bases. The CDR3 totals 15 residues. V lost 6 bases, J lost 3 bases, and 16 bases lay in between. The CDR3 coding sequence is TGTGCCAGCAGCCTGCGAGGGGATGGGACAGATACGCAGTATTTT. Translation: CASSLRGDGTDTQYF.

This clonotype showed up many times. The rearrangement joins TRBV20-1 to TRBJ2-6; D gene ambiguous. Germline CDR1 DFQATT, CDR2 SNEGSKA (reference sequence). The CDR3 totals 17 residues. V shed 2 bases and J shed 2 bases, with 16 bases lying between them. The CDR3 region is CSARRAGLKAGANVLTF. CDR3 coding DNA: TGCAGTGCTAGAAGGGCAGGCCTGAAAGCTGGGGCCAACGTCCTGACTTTC.

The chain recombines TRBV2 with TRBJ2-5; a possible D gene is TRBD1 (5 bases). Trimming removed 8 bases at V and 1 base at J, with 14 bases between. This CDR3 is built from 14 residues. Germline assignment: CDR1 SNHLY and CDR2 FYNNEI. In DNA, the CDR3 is TGTGCCAGCTCCCTACAGGTGATCCAAGAGACCCAGTACTTC. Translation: CASSLQVIQETQYF.

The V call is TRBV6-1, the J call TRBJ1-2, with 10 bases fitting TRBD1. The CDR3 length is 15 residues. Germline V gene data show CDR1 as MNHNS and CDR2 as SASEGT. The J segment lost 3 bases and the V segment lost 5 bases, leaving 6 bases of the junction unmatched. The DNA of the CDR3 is TGTGCCAGCAGTCTCCAGACAGGGGGCGACTATGGCTACACCTTC. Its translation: CASSLQTGGDYGYTF.

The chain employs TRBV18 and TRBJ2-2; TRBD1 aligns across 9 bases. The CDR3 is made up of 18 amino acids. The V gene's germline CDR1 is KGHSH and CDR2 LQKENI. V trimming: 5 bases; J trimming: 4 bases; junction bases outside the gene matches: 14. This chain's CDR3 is CASSSKTIGTGFTGELFF. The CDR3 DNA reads TGTGCCAGCTCATCGAAAACGATCGGGACAGGGTTCACCGGGGAGCTGTTTTTT.

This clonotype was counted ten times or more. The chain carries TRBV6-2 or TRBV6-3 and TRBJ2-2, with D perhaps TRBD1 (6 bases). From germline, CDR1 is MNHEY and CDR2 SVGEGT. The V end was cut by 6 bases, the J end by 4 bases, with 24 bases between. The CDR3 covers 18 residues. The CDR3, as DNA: TGTGCCAGCAGCACCGGCGACCCAACCGGGACAACCACCGGGGAGCTGTTTTTT. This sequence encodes CASSTGDPTGTTTGELFF.

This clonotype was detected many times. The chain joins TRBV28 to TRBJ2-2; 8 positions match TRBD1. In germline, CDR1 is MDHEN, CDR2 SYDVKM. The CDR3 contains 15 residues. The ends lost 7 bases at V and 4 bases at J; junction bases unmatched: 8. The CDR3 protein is CASKYQGASTGELFF. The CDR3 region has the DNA TGTGCCAGCAAATATCAGGGGGCTAGCACCGGGGAGCTGTTTTTT.

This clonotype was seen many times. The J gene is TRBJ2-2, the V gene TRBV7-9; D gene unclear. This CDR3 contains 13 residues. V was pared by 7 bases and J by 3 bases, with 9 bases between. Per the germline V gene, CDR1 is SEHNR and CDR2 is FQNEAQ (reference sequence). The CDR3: CASNAEDTGELFF. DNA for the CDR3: TGTGCCAGCAACGCCGAAGACACCGGGGAGCTGTTTTTT.

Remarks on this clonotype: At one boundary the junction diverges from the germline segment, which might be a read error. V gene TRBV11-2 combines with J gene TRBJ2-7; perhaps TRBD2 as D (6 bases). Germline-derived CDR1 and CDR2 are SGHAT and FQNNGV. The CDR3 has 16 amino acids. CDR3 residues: CASSLGTELALYEQCF. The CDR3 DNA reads TGTGCCAGCAGCTTAGGGACGGAACTAGCTCTCTACGAGCAGTGCTTC.

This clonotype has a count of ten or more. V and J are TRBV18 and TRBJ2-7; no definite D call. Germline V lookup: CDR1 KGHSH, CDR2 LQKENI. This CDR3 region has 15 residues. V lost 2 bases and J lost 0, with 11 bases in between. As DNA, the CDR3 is TGTGCCAGCTCACCATTAGGGTTCAGCTCCTACGAGCAGTACTTC. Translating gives CASSPLGFSSYEQYF.

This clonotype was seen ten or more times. The CDR3 DNA sequence: TGTGCCAGCAGCCCCCTCACCACGGCTAGCGCCACCGGGGAGCTGTTTTTT. This translates into CASSPLTTASATGELFF. The chain uses TRBV7-3 and TRBJ2-2; possible D gene TRBD2, 6 bases. V was trimmed by 5 bases and J by 4 bases, leaving 20 bases between them. Germline V gives CDR1 SGHTA, CDR2 FQGTGA. The CDR3 covers 17 residues.

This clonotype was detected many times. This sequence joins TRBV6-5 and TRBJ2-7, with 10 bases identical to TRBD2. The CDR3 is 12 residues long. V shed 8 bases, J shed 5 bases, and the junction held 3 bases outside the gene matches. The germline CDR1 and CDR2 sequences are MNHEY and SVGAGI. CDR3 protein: CASHGLADEQYF. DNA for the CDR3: TGTGCCAGCCATGGACTAGCGGACGAGCAGTACTTC.

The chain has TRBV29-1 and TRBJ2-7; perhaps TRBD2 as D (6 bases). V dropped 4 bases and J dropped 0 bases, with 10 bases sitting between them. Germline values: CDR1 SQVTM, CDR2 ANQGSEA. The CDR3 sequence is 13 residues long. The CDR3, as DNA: TGCAGCGTTGGCCACGGGAGCTCCTACGAGCAGTACTTC. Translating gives CSVGHGSSYEQYF.